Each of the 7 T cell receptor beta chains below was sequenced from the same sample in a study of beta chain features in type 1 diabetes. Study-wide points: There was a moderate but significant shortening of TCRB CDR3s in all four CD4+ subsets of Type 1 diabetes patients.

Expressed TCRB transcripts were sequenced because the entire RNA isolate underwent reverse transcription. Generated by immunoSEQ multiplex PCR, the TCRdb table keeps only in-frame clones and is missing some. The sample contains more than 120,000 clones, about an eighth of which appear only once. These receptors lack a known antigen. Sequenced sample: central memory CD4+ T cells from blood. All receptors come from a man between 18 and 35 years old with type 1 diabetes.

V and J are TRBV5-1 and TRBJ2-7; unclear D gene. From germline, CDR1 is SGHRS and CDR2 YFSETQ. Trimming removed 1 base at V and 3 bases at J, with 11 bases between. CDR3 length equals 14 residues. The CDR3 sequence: CASSLSDTFYEQYF. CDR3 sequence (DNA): TGCGCCAGCAGCTTGAGCGACACCTTCTACGAGCAGTACTTC.

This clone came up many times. This chain's CDR3 is CASSGGTSGGLQETQYF. CDR3 DNA: TGTGCCAGCAGCGGAGGGACTAGCGGGGGGCTCCAAGAGACCCAGTACTTC. V and J are TRBV9 and TRBJ2-5; TRBD2 matches at 15 bases. Germline CDR1 SGDLS, CDR2 YYNGEE. The CDR3 runs 17 residues. V gave up 3 bases and J gave up 1 base; unmatched junction bases: 4.

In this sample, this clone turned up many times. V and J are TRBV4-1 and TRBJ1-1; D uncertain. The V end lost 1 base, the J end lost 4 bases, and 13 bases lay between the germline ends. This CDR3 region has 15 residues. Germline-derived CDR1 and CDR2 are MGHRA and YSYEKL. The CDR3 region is CASSQVLHRFTEAFF. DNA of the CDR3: TGCGCCAGCAGCCAAGTACTACACCGGTTCACTGAAGCTTTCTTT.

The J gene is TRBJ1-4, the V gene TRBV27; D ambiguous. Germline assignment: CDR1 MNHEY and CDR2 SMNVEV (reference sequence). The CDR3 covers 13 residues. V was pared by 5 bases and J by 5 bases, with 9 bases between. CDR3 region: CASSTKGNEKLFF. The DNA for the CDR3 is TGTGCCAGCAGTACTAAGGGCAATGAAAAACTGTTTTTT.

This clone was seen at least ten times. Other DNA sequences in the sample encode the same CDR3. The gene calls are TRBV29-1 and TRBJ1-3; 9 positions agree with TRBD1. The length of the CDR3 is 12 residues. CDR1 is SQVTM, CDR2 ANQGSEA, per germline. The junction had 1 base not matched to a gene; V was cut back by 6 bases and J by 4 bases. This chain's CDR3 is CSVGQGGNTIYF. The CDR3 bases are TGCAGCGTGGGACAGGGCGGAAACACCATATATTTT.

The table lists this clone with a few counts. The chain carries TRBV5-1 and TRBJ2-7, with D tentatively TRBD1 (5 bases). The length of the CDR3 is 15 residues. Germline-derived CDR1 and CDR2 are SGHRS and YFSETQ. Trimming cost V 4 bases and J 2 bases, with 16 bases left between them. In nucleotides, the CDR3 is TGCGCCAGCAGCCAAGGGGCAGGAGAAACCTACGAGCAGTACTTC. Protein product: CASSQGAGETYEQYF.

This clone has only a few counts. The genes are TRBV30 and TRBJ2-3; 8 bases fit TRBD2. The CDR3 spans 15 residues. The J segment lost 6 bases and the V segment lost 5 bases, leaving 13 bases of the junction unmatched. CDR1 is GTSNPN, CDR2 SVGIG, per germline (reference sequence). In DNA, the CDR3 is TGTGCCTGGCCCCCCGGCCGGGGGGGAGCGGATACGCAGTATTTT. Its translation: CAWPPGRGGADTQYF.